This TCR beta chain was recovered during a study of response to subunit inactivated influenza vaccine. The CDR3 spans 15 residues. CDR1 and CDR2 from the germline V gene are DFQATT and SNEGSKA (reference sequence). The V and J ends lost 1 base and 4 bases, in that order; junction bases with no gene match: 2. TCRdb analysed the RT-PCR reads with MiXCR anew, one entry per CDR3 protein. The repertoire holds about 780,000 distinct CDR3 sequences, approximately 17% seen once, with 11% in the top ten. The source of this sequence is a man aged 45-65 years who received an inactivated influenza vaccine. The sequencing here drew on PBMCs from blood, taken less than 6 days after vaccination. The gene calls are TRBV20-1 and TRBJ2-3, with 13 bases fitting TRBD2. The CDR3 loop is CSARGTSGSSDTQYF. The CDR3 DNA follows: TGCAGTGCTAGAGGGACTAGCGGGAGTTCAGATACGCAGTATTTT.